Presented here are 15 T cell receptor beta chains from one specimen sequenced in a study of control samples from healthy donors and cancer patients. Here immunoSEQ multiplex PCR was the method, and the copy in TCRdb shows in-frame clones only, minus some. The data show about 130,000 clones, around nine tenths seen once. The sequenced material came from blood. The source is a man aged 45-65 years in good health.

V and J are TRBV4-1 and TRBJ2-3; 7 positions match TRBD2. Trimming removed 2 bases from V and 7 bases from J; junction bases left unmatched: 12. The CDR3 is 16 amino acids. In germline, CDR1 is MGHRA, CDR2 YSYEKL. CDR3 coding DNA: TGCGCCAGCAGCCAACCCCCCCGGGACTACACCAATACGCAGTATTTT. As protein: CASSQPPRDYTNTQYF.

This rearrangement joins TRBV5-1 to TRBJ2-3; D uncertain. The V end lost 5 bases, the J end lost 7 bases, and 14 bases lay between the germline ends. The CDR3 is made up of 13 amino acids. Germline V CDR1 and CDR2: SGHRS, YFSETQ. CDR3 residues: CASSLSFGHTQYF. CDR3 sequence (DNA): TGCGCCAGCAGTCTGTCTTTCGGTCATACGCAGTATTTT. Drawing the rest from reference TRBV5-1 and TRBJ2-3, the complete variable domain is KAGVTQTPRYLIKTRGQQVTLSCSPISGHRSVSWYQQTPGQGLQFLFEYFSETQRNKGNFPGRFSGRQFSNSRSEMNVSTLELGDSALYLCASSLSFGHTQYFGPGTRLTVL.

The V gene is TRBV2, the J gene TRBJ2-5; D is undetermined. This CDR3 is 11 amino acids long. The V gene's germline CDR1 is SNHLY and CDR2 FYNNEI. With 7 bases removed from V and 5 bases from J, the gap between germline ends came to 8 bases. The DNA for the CDR3 is TGTGCCAGCAAAGGACGGGAGACCCAGTACTTC. It is translated as CASKGRETQYF. The entire variable domain, with the rest obtained from reference TRBV2 and TRBJ2-5, is as follows: EPEVTQTPSHQVTQMGQEVILRCVPISNHLYFYWYRQILGQKVEFLVSFYNNEISEKSEIFDDQFSVERPDGSNFTLKIRSTKLEDSAMYFCASKGRETQYFGPGTRLLVL.

J is TRBJ2-7 and V is TRBV7-9, with TRBD2 as a possible D gene (5 bases). Per the germline V gene, CDR1 is SEHNR and CDR2 is FQNEAQ (reference sequence). The CDR3 is made up of 14 amino acids. V dropped 3 bases and J dropped 4 bases, with 13 bases sitting between them. CDR3 DNA sequence: TGTGCCAGCAGCTTGAGTCGGGGAACTTACGAGCAGTACTTC. Its protein is CASSLSRGTYEQYF.

The rearrangement links TRBV30 to TRBJ1-1, with a possible D match to TRBD1 (6 bases). Trimming cost V 4 bases and J 6 bases, with 9 bases left between them. This CDR3 is built from 11 residues. Looked up from germline, CDR1 is GTSNPN and CDR2 is SVGIG (reference sequence). This CDR3 reads CAWKQGAEAFF. Here the CDR3 DNA reads TGTGCCTGGAAACAGGGAGCTGAAGCTTTCTTT.

This chain links TRBV5-6 with TRBJ2-5; TRBD2 is a possible D gene (6 bases). Trimming took off 5 bases at V and 0 bases at J, with 11 bases between the two ends. This CDR3 comprises 14 residues. Germline CDR1 SGHDT, CDR2 YYEEEE. CDR3 protein: CASSLGLNQETQYF. CDR3 sequence (DNA): TGTGCCAGCAGTCTCGGACTAAACCAAGAGACCCAGTACTTC.

The V call is TRBV5-6, the J call TRBJ1-2, with TRBD1 matching 11 bases. Germline V lookup: CDR1 SGHDT, CDR2 YYEEEE. The CDR3 consists of 15 residues. The trim removed 0 bases at V and 4 bases at J, leaving 2 bases unmatched. In DNA, the CDR3 is TGTGCCAGCAGCTTGGTGGGACAGGGGGGCTATGGCTACACCTTC. It is translated as CASSLVGQGGYGYTF.

The rearrangement uses TRBV5-1 and TRBJ1-1; D may be TRBD1 (6 bases). The CDR3 totals 15 residues. The V end lost 4 bases, the J end lost 5 bases, and 18 bases lay between the germline ends. Germline CDR1 and CDR2: SGHRS and YFSETQ. CDR3 DNA sequence: TGCGCCAGCAGCCCCCCGGGGGGCCGGGGAACTGAAGCTTTCTTT. Its protein product is CASSPPGGRGTEAFF.

V and J are TRBV10-3 and TRBJ2-7, with 7 nucleotides matching TRBD1. Germline assignment: CDR1 ENHRY and CDR2 SYGVKD. Losses at the gene ends were 3 bases for V and 5 bases for J; bases not matched to a gene: 7. The CDR3 loop spans 14 amino acids. Here the CDR3 reads CAISERQGRDEQYF. DNA of the CDR3: TGTGCCATCAGTGAACGACAGGGTAGGGACGAGCAGTACTTC.

This sequence joins TRBV7-3 and TRBJ1-6, with D perhaps matching TRBD1 (5 bases). Per the germline V gene, CDR1 is SGHTA and CDR2 is FQGTGA. Trimming shortened V by 4 bases and J by 6 bases, and 10 bases separated the two germline ends. CDR3 length equals 14 residues. The CDR3, as DNA: TGTGCCAGCAGCTCCTCAGGGTTTAATTCACCCCTCCACTTT. The encoded protein is CASSSSGFNSPLHF.

This clone came up a few times. The V and J genes are TRBV15 and TRBJ1-5; 8 nucleotides align to TRBD1. Germline lookup yields CDR1 LNHNV and CDR2 YYDKDF (reference sequence). V gave up 3 bases and J gave up 2 bases; unmatched junction bases: 0. The length of the CDR3 is 14 residues. This CDR3 reads CATSRDRGNQPQHF. CDR3 in DNA: TGTGCCACCAGCAGGGACAGGGGCAATCAGCCCCAGCATTTT.

The chain is built from TRBV2 and TRBJ2-2, with 7 nucleotides matching TRBD2. From germline, CDR1 is SNHLY and CDR2 FYNNEI. CDR3 length: 15 residues. V gave up 4 bases and J gave up 6 bases; unmatched junction bases: 8. The CDR3 DNA follows: TGTGCCAGCAGTGCCAGAAGCGGGGTATCCGGGGAGCTGTTTTTT. Amino acid sequence: CASSARSGVSGELFF.

Worth noting for this clone: Other DNA sequences in this sample translate to the same CDR3. The V call is TRBV3-1 (or the pseudogene TRBV3-2), the J call TRBJ2-5; D is perhaps TRBD1 or TRBD2 (5 bases each). CDR3 size: 13 residues. The germline V and J ends were trimmed by 4 bases and 3 bases, with 9 bases remaining between them. Germline V lookup: CDR1 LGHDT, CDR2 YNNKEL (reference sequence). This CDR3 is CASSRRGEETQYF. The CDR3 coding sequence is TGTGCCAGCAGCCGAAGGGGAGAAGAGACCCAGTACTTC.

The CDR3 loop reads CASSESRSVGTEAFF. The CDR3 nucleotides read TGCGCCAGCAGTGAAAGTCGCTCGGTGGGCACTGAAGCTTTCTTT. The chain links TRBV10-1 to TRBJ1-1; D is uncertain. Trimming shortened V by 3 bases and J by 4 bases, and 15 bases separated the two germline ends. This CDR3 spans 15 amino acids. Germline V lookup: CDR1 WNHNN, CDR2 SYGVQD (reference sequence).

This clone was picked up one time. The chain's CDR3 is CASSQEANGFRKNTEAFF. CDR3 coding DNA: TGCGCCAGCAGCCAAGAAGCCAACGGCTTCCGGAAGAACACTGAAGCTTTCTTT. V usage is TRBV4-1 and J usage is TRBJ1-1, with no clear D. The CDR3 consists of 18 residues. V lost 0 bases and J lost 1, with 18 bases in between. Germline-derived CDR1 and CDR2 are MGHRA and YSYEKL.